This T cell receptor (beta chain) was retrieved from a study of cytomegalovirus exposure and HLA in healthy donors. The CDR3 length is 17 residues. V gave up 4 bases and J gave up 2 bases, with 21 bases separating them. Germline V gives CDR1 SGHRS, CDR2 YFSETQ. General study results and limits: In vitro testing confirmed three CMV-associated chains as specific for CMV antigens. In an earlier analysis, in about 530 donors, most V segments appeared productive either ~90% or ~30% of the time. TRBV6-2, TRBV6-3 and some other V segments were unresolvable in 87-base-pair reads.

About this clone itself: Antigen: not known.

In the PCR, 60 Vbeta and 13 Jbeta primers were used. Clones were sequenced by immunoSEQ multiplex PCR, and TCRdb holds only the in-frame ones, with some missing. The table has about 140,000 clones, roughly four fifths seen once. The donors (healthy individuals) were bone marrow donors. The chain combines TRBV5-1 with TRBJ1-2; D might be TRBD1 (6 bases). The sequence derives from a man aged 25-45 years in good health and CMV-seronegative. Sequenced sample: PBMCs. This CDR3 reads CASSLDRSSTSNYGYTF. The CDR3, as DNA: TGCGCCAGCAGCCTAGACAGGAGTTCAACCTCAAACTATGGCTACACCTTC.